This T cell receptor (beta chain) derives from a study of CD8+CD57+ T cells in acquired aplastic anemia (dated by TCRdb to the late 2010s). For context, the study as a whole: On average, sorted CD4+ and CD8+ cells yielded approximately 3 ug of extracted DNA, with a range of roughly 0.17 to 30 ug. For healthy donor samples, the average read count was about 9.8 million for CD4+ cells and 11.0 million for CD8+ cells.

Of note for this clonotype: No antigen is known for it. No per-base quality is available; no much larger clone lies one base away.

TCR repertoires of sorted CD4+ and CD8+ blood T cells from severe aplastic anemia patients and healthy subjects were deep-sequenced in the study. Ficoll-Paque density gradient centrifugation was used to isolate peripheral blood mononuclear cells. CD4+ and CD8+ T cells were sorted by FACS or magnetic beads before DNA extraction. Study-wide conclusions, independent of this receptor: No significant difference in CD8+ Simpson's diversity was found between patients and healthy controls (P=0.060). Some 30 CD8+ CDR3 sequences were found to be shared between patients and controls, but these sequences appeared to be highly expressed in patients and within the immunodominant clones of the patients.

TCR beta VDJ combination and CDR3 sequence profiling used genomic DNA as the template. An Illumina HiSeq 2000 was used for TCR repertoire sequencing. Per the source publication's procedure: Repertoire assessment relied on Simpson's diversity index, CDR3 size and DJ length profiles, and TRBV/TRBJ rearrangement plots. The immunodominant clone was defined as the most abundant DNA sequence in deep sequencing data. CDR3 amino acid sequences were screened for sharing across subjects and were compared with published repertoires and the VDJdb database. The public reads were reprocessed in TCRdb via fastp at Q25 and MiXCR, keeping in-frame beta chains. Each record represents a unique CDR3 protein, reported with the most common genes and DNA among its rows. These V and J calls originate from TCRdb's pipeline instead of the authors' own analysis. This sample lists some 170,000 distinct CDR3 sequences; 35% to 55% were detected once. Approximately 1% of the sample belongs to the ten largest clones.

The V and J ends are trimmed by 2 bases and 2 bases, leaving 7 bases between them. Reading the germline V gene gives CDR1 SNHLY and CDR2 FYNNEI. The CDR3 contains 14 residues, cysteine and phenylalanine counted. CDR3 DNA only is kept here, 42 bases in frame from base 1. The receptor comes from a human donor in good health. Sequenced input: sorted CD4+, CD8+, or CD8+CD57+ T cells (not recorded which) from PBMCs. The V and J segments used are TRBV2 and TRBJ2-1, with TRBD1 perhaps the D gene, on 5 matching bases. The sequence in DNA is TGTGCCAGCAGTGAACAGGGTACCTACAATGAGCAGTTCTTC. Translation gives CASSEQGTYNEQFF. This CDR3, with the reference TRBV2 and TRBJ2-1 proteins standing in past its ends, gives the full variable domain EPEVTQTPSHQVTQMGQEVILRCVPISNHLYFYWYRQILGQKVEFLVSFYNNEISEKSEIFDDQFSVERPDGSNFTLKIRSTKLEDSAMYFCASSEQGTYNEQFFGPGTRLTVL.